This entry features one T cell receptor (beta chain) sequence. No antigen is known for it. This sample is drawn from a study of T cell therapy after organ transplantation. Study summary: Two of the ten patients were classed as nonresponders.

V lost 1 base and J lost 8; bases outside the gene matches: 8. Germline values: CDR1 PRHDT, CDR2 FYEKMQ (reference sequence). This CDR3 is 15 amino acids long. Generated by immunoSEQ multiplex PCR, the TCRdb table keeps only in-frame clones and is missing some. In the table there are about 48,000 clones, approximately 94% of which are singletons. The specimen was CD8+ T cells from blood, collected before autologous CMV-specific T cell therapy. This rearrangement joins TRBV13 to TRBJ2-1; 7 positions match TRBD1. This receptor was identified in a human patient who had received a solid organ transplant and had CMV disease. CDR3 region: CASSLVGQGDDEQFF. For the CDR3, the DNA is TGTGCCAGCAGCTTAGTAGGCCAGGGGGACGATGAGCAGTTCTTC.